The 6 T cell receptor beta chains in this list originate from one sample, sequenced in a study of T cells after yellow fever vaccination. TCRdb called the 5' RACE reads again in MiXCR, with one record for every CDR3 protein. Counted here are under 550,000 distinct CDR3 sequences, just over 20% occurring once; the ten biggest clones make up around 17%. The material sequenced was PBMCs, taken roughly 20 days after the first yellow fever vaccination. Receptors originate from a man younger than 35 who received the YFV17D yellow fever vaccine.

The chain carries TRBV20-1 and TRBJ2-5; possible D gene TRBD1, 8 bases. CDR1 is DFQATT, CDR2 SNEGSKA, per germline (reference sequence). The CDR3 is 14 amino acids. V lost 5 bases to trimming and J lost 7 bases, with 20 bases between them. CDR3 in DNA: TGCAGTGCTTCCCCGACAGGGGAGGGCTTGACCCAGTACTTC. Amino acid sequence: CSASPTGEGLTQYF.

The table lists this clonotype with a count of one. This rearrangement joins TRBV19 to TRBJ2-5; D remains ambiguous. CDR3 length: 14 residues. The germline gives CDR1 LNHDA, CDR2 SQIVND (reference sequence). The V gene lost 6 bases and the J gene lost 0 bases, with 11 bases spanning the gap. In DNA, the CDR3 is TGTGCCAGTAGATCAGACAAGAACCAAGAGACCCAGTACTTC. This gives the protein CASRSDKNQETQYF.

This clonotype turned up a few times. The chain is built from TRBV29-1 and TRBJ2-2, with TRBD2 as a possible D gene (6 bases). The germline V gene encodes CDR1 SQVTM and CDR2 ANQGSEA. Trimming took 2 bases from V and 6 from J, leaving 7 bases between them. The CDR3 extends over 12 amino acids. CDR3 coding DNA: TGCAGCGTTGAATCGGGGGCCGGGGAGCTGTTTTTT. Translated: CSVESGAGELFF.

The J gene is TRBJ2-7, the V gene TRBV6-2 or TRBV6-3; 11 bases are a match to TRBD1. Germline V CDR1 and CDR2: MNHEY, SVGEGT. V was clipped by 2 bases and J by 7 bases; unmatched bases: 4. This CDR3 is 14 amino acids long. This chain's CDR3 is CASSYRTGGDEQYV. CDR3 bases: TGTGCCAGCAGTTACCGGACAGGGGGCGATGAGCAGTACGTC.

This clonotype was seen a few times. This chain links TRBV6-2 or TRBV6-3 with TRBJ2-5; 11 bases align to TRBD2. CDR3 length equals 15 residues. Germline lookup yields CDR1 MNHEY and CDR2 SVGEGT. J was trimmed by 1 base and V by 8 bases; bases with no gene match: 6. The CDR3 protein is CASGRLAGLQETQYF. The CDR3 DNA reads TGTGCCAGCGGAAGACTAGCGGGACTCCAAGAGACCCAGTACTTC.

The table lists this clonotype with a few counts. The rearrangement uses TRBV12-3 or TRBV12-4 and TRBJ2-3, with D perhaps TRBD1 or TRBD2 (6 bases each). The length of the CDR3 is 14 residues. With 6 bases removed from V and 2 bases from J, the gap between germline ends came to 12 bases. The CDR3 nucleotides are TGTGCCAGCAGAGGGGGGCTGGTCACAGATACGCAGTATTTT. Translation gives CASRGGLVTDTQYF.